This TCR beta chain was observed in a study of blood T cells in healthy people across ages. This CDR3 is 13 amino acids long. As regards this clonotype: Its antigen is as yet unknown. At one end the junction does not follow the germline gene, possibly because of a read error.

Points from the study as a whole: More naive CD4+ cells and higher diversity marked long-lived donors relative to aged donors.

The people who gave samples were healthy Caucasians from Russia, aged roughly 6 to 90. A sample-barcoded 5' primer and a J-beta primer mix were used in a second PCR of roughly 7 to 12 cycles. A template-switch adaptor with 12 random nucleotides tagged each cDNA molecule. Each single sample gave us at least 2.5 million CDR3-containing paired-end reads. MiXCR was run by TCRdb on the 5' RACE reads, yielding one entry per CDR3 protein. The sample lists 1,800,000 or so distinct CDR3 sequences, approximately 39% occurring once. This receptor was taken from a human donor in good health. The V gene is TRBV12-3 or TRBV12-4, the J gene TRBJ2-5; no reliable D call. Sequencing used blood. The CDR3 loop is CASGFGLVGTQYF. CDR3 DNA sequence: TGTGCCAGCGGTTTTGGGCTAGTGGGGACCCAGTACTTC.